This T cell receptor (beta chain) is from a study of Graves' ophthalmopathy and Graves' hyperthyroidism. V lost 5 bases, J lost 0 bases, and 4 bases stayed unmatched. This CDR3 spans 14 amino acids. For repertoire sequencing, the TCR beta CDR3 regions were amplified from RNA transcripts. First-round RT-PCR used HTBI primers; second-round multiplex PCR followed. Via MiXCR, TCRdb re-called the multiplex PCR reads, giving one row per CDR3 protein. Among a few hundred thousand distinct CDR3 sequences listed, around 20% were seen once. This clonotype was detected ten times or more. Source material: peripheral blood. This clonotype originated in a woman aged 18-29 years with Graves' ophthalmopathy. The rearrangement links TRBV12-3 or TRBV12-4 to TRBJ2-7, with TRBD1 matching 7 bases. CDR3 sequence: CASSVDRSSYEQYF. CDR3 nucleotide sequence: TGTGCCAGCAGTGTGGACAGGAGCTCCTACGAGCAGTACTTC.